This T cell receptor (beta chain) stems from a study of CD8 T cells in Susac syndrome. The RNA input was roughly 0.45 to 1 ug, and it was reverse transcribed with random hexamers. An immunoSEQ multiplex PCR amplified TCR beta CDR3 over 54 Vbeta and 13 Jbeta. TCRdb redid the calling of the immunoSEQ multiplex PCR reads with MiXCR, one entry per CDR3 protein. The data hold some 57,000 distinct CDR3 sequences, with more than 90% observed a single time. CD8+ and CD4+ T cells circulating in blood were sequenced for TCR beta. The length of the CDR3 is 17 residues. The ends were cut back, 5 bases at V and 5 bases at J, with 22 bases in the middle. The germline V gene encodes CDR1 SGHNT and CDR2 YYREEE (reference sequence).

The source is a human donor in good health. This rearrangement joins TRBV5-4 to TRBJ2-2, with D perhaps assigned TRBD1 or TRBD2 (5 bases each). Source material: CD8+ T cells from PBMCs. Here the CDR3 reads CASREMSNGALTGELFF. The CDR3 bases are TGTGCCAGCAGGGAAATGAGCAACGGGGCTTTAACCGGGGAGCTGTTTTTT.